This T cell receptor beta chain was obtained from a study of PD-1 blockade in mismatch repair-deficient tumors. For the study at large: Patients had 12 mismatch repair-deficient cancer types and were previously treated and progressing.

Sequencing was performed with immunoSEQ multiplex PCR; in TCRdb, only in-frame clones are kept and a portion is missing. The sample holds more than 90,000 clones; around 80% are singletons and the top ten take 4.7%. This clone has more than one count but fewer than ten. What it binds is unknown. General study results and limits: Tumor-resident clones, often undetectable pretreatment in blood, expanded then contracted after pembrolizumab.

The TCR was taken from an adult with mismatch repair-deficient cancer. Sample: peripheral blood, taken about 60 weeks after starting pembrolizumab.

The CDR3 DNA follows: TGTGCCAGCAAAGGGCCAGGGATCTACGAGCAGTACTTC. Protein product: CASKGPGIYEQYF. The chain uses TRBV6-5 and TRBJ2-7, with D possibly matching TRBD1 (5 bases). Per germline, CDR1 MNHEY and CDR2 SVGAGI. Trimming pared 7 bases from V and 3 bases from J, leaving 13 bases between. The CDR3 spans 13 residues.